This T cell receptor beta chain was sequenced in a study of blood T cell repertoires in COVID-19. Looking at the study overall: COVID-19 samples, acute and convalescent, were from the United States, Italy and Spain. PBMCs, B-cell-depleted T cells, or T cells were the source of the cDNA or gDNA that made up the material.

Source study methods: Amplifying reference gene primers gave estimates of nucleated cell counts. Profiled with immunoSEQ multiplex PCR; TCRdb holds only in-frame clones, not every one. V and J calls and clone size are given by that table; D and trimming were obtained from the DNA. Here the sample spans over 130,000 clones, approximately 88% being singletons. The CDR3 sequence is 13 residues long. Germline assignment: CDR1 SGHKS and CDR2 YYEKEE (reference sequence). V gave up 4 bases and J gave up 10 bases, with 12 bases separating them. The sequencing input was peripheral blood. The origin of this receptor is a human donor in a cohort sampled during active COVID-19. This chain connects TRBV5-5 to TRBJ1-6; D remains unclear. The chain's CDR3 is CASSLNRGSPLHF. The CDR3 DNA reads TGTGCCAGCAGCCTGAACCGGGGATCACCCCTCCACTTT. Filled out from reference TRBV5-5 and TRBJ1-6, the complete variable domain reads DAGVTQSPTHLIKTRGQQVTLRCSPISGHKSVSWYQQVLGQGPQFIFQYYEKEERGRGNFPDRFSARQFPNYSSELNVNALLLGDSALYLCASSLNRGSPLHFGNGTRLTVT.